Listed below are T cell receptor beta chains from one sample, sequenced in a study of blood T cell repertoires in COVID-19. Assay used: immunoSEQ multiplex PCR; TCRdb lists only in-frame clones, some missing. The table records 250,000 to 350,000 clones, 70% to 90% of them present only once. Sequenced sample: peripheral blood. These receptors came from a young man who had recovered from COVID-19. The CDR3 runs from the conserved cysteine through the conserved F or W. The order of the fields is clone size, J gene, V gene, D gene, CDR3 DNA, CDR3 protein. A D gene is named only where the DNA matches it firmly. Rows may omit the clone size; those that give it use once, few, many or a size class.

.	TRBJ1-1	TRBV3-1/TRBV3-2	.	TGTGCCAGCAGCACACAGGCCATGAACACTGAAGCTTTCTTT	CASSTQAMNTEAFF
.	TRBJ1-4	TRBV19	.	TGTGCCAGTAGTATCTCCAGGGCGACTAATGAAAAACTGTTTTTT	CASSISRATNEKLFF
few	TRBJ1-3	TRBV4-1	TRBD1	TGCGCCAGCAGCCAAGCGGGGACAGAGGCTGGAAACACCATATATTTT	CASSQAGTEAGNTIYF
.	TRBJ1-5	TRBV7-2	TRBD1	TGTGCCAGCAGCTTAGTGGGGACAGGGAATCAGCCCCAGCATTTT	CASSLVGTGNQPQHF
.	TRBJ1-1	TRBV5-1	.	TGCGCCAGCAGCTTGGGTCCCAGGGTATTCGAAGCTTTCTTT	CASSLGPRVFEAFF
.	TRBJ2-1	TRBV19	TRBD2	TGTGCCAGTAGTATAGTAGCGGGGACCTCCTACAATGAGCAGTTCTTC	CASSIVAGTSYNEQFF
once	TRBJ1-3	TRBV7-9	.	TGTGCCAGCAGCTTAGCTCAGACAGGCTTGGGCCGCAACACCATATATTTT	CASSLAQTGLGRNTIYF
.	TRBJ1-4	TRBV28	.	TGTGCCAGCAGTTTAAGACTGATTAATGAAAAACTGTTTTTT	CASSLRLINEKLFF
.	TRBJ1-1	TRBV7-9	.	TGTGCCAGCAGCTTAGCAGTCAGTCAGAAAGCTTTCTTT	CASSLAVSQKAFF
.	TRBJ1-1	TRBV27	.	TGTGCCAGCAGTTCCAGAAGGGGAGGTACGGCTTTCTTT	CASSSRRGGTAFF
.	TRBJ2-1	TRBV5-1	TRBD2	TGCGCCAGCAGCACCACCCCGGCGACTAGCGGGGGGGCCAGTGAGCAGTTCTTC	CASSTTPATSGGASEQFF
.	TRBJ2-1	TRBV20-1	.	TGCAGTGCCTCCTCCTACAATGAGCAGTTCTTC	CSASSYNEQFF
few	TRBJ1-5	TRBV2	.	TGTGCCAGCAGTGGAGCGTCGGGCGCGGGTCAGCCCCAGCATTTT	CASSGASGAGQPQHF
once	TRBJ2-7	TRBV19	TRBD2	TGTGCCAGTAGGCCCAGAGCGGGGAGCTCCTACGAGCAGTACTTC	CASRPRAGSSYEQYF
.	TRBJ2-5	TRBV9	.	TGTGCCAGCAGCGTAGGGGAGCGTCCTCAAGAGACCCAGTACTTC	CASSVGERPQETQYF
.	TRBJ1-1	TRBV29-1	TRBD1	TGCAGCGTTCGGGCGGGACAGTCGAACACTGAAGCTTTCTTT	CSVRAGQSNTEAFF
.	TRBJ2-5	TRBV5-1	TRBD2	TGCGCCAGCAGCAGCCAAAATCAGACTAGCGGGGGGCGAACCCAAGAGACCCAGTACTTC	CASSSQNQTSGGRTQETQYF
.	TRBJ1-1	TRBV4-1	TRBD1	TGCGCCAGCAGCCTGGGACAGGGGGCCCCTGAAGCTTTCTTT	CASSLGQGAPEAFF
.	TRBJ1-2	TRBV27	TRBD1	TGTGCCAGCAGTTCACAAACCGGGACAGGGTTACGAAGAACCTATGGCTACACCTTC	CASSSQTGTGLRRTYGYTF
.	TRBJ1-2	TRBV7-3	TRBD1	TGTGCCAGCAGCTTAACACCCAACCCGGGACAGGGACAATCCGATCGAGGCTACACCTTC	CASSLTPNPGQGQSDRGYTF
.	TRBJ2-7	TRBV14	.	TGTGCCAGCAGCCAAGTAGGGGCTATGAGCTTCAACTACGAGCAGTACTTC	CASSQVGAMSFNYEQYF
.	TRBJ1-1	TRBV24-1	.	TGTGCCACAAGACAGAACACTGAAGCTTTCTTT	CATRQNTEAFF
.	TRBJ2-3	TRBV7-9	TRBD1	TGTGCCAGCAGCTATCCGGGACAGGACACAGATACGCAGTATTTT	CASSYPGQDTDTQYF
once	TRBJ1-5	TRBV29-1	.	TGCAGCGTTGGGGGGGAGGATCAGCCCCAGCATTTT	CSVGGEDQPQHF
.	TRBJ1-1	TRBV6-5	.	TGTGCCAGCAGCGCACAGAAGAACACTGAAGCTTTCTTT	CASSAQKNTEAFF
few	TRBJ2-7	TRBV6-1	.	TGTGCCAGCAGTGAATCCGGACACTTCTACGAGCAGTACTTC	CASSESGHFYEQYF
.	TRBJ1-5	TRBV2	.	TGTGCCAGCAGTACCGAGGTTCAGCCCCAGCATTTT	CASSTEVQPQHF
.	TRBJ1-2	TRBV6-6	.	TGTGCCACTTCTCCAGGGTATGGCTACACCTTC	CATSPGYGYTF
once	TRBJ1-1	TRBV5-1	.	TGCGCCAGCAGCTTGGAGGGGCAGAGAGAAGCTTTCTTT	CASSLEGQREAFF
.	TRBJ1-2	TRBV20-1	.	TGCAGTGCTAGGGGGGACAATGGCTACACCTTC	CSARGDNGYTF
few	TRBJ2-2	TRBV10-3	.	TGTGCCATCAGACTAACGAACACCGGGGAGCTGTTTTTT	CAIRLTNTGELFF
.	TRBJ2-5	TRBV18	.	TGTGCCAGCTCATCCTACCAAGAGACCCAGTACTTC	CASSSYQETQYF
.	TRBJ1-6	TRBV12-5	.	TGTGCTAGTGGATTAGACACCAATAATTCACCCCTCCACTTT	CASGLDTNNSPLHF
.	TRBJ2-3	TRBV5-4	.	TGTGCCAGCAGCTCACAGGGATTCGATACGCAGTATTTT	CASSSQGFDTQYF
.	TRBJ1-2	TRBV5-6	TRBD1	TGTGCCAGCAGCTCGGGACAGTATGGCTACACCTTC	CASSSGQYGYTF
.	TRBJ1-1	TRBV10-2	.	TGCGCCAGCAGTGAGTCGGGGGGGTTGAGCACTGAAGCTTTCTTT	CASSESGGLSTEAFF
.	TRBJ2-7	TRBV6-6	TRBD1	TGTGCCAGCAGGACCGGACAGGGCCCCTACGAGCAGTACTTC	CASRTGQGPYEQYF